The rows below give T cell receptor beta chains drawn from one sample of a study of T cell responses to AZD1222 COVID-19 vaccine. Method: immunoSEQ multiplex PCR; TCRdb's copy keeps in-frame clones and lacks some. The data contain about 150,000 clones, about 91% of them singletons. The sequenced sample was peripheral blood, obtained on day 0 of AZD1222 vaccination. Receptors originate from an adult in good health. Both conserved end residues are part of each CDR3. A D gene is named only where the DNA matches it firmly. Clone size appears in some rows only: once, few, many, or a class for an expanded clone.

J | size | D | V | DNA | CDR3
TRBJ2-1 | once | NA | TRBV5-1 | TGCGCCAGCAGCGCGACAGCGATAGAGTACAATGAGCAGTTCTTC | CASSATAIEYNEQFF
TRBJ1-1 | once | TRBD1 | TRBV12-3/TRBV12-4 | TGTGCCAGCACCAATACAGGGGGCAGAGAAGCTTTCTTT | CASTNTGGREAFF
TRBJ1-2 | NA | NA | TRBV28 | TGTGCCAGCAGTTTAGAGAGAGCCCCCTCGGCCTATGGCTACACCTTC | CASSLERAPSAYGYTF
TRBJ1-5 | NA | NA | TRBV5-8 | TGTGCCAGCAGCGTCTATAACTCCCCTTATCAGCCCCAGCATTTT | CASSVYNSPYQPQHF
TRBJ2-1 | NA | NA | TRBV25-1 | TGTGCCAGCAGTAGTGGTCTGGGGTCTTACAATGAGCAGTTCTTC | CASSSGLGSYNEQFF
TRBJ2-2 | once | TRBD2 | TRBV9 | TGTGCCAGCAGCCCAGACACACCCGGGACTATGAACACCGGGGAGCTGTTTTTT | CASSPDTPGTMNTGELFF
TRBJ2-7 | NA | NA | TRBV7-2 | TGTGCCAGCAGCTTACCGGGCCAGGACACTTACGAGCAGTACTTC | CASSLPGQDTYEQYF
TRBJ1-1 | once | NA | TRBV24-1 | TGTGCCACCAGTGAAGGGGGTACTGAAGCTTTCTTT | CATSEGGTEAFF
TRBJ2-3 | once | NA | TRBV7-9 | TGTGCCAGCAGCTTCGGTCCGGCAGGGAGCACAGATACGCAGTATTTT | CASSFGPAGSTDTQYF
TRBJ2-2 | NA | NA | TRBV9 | TGTGCCAGCAGCGTAGTATCTGGTACCGGGGAGCTGTTTTTT | CASSVVSGTGELFF
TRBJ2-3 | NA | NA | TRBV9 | TGTGCCAGCAGCGTAGCTCCCGCAGATACGCAGTATTTT | CASSVAPADTQYF
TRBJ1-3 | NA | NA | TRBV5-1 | TGCGCCAGCAGCTTAGACAGTCCGTCTGGAAACACCATATATTTT | CASSLDSPSGNTIYF
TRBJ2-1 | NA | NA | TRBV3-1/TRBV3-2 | TGTGCCAGCAGCCAGTCTGGCATCGGAGTCCATGAGCAGTTCTTC | CASSQSGIGVHEQFF
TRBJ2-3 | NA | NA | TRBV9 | TGTGCCAGCAGCGTACTTCCTTACCGGAGCACAGATACGCAGTATTTT | CASSVLPYRSTDTQYF
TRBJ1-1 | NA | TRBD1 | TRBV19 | TGTGCCAGTAGTAGGTTACAGGGGGCTTGGGACACTGAAGCTTTCTTT | CASSRLQGAWDTEAFF
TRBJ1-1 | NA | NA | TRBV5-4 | TGTGCCAGCAGCTTGGCCCCCGGCGGGTCCGAAGCTTTCTTT | CASSLAPGGSEAFF
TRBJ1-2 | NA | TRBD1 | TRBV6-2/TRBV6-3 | TGTGCCAGCACCCCACCCAGAGGGACAGCACTCCATTATGGCTACACCTTC | CASTPPRGTALHYGYTF
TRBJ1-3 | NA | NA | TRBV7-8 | TGTGCCAGCAGCTTAACCTATAAGGCAAATTCTGGAAACACCATATATTTT | CASSLTYKANSGNTIYF
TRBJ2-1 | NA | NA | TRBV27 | TGTGCCAGCAGTAGGGGACACACCGAATACAATGAGCAGTTCTTC | CASSRGHTEYNEQFF
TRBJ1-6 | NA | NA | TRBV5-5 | TGTGCCAGCAGCCCCCTGGACGGCAATTCACCCCTCCACTTT | CASSPLDGNSPLHF
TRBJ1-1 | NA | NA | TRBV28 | TGTGCCAGCAGTTTATCCCTTAGGGGAGACACTGAAGCTTTCTTT | CASSLSLRGDTEAFF
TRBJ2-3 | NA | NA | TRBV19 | TGTGCCAGTAGTATGGATAGGGGGGATACGCAGTATTTT | CASSMDRGDTQYF
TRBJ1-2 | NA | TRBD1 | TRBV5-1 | TGCGCCAGCAGCACCCCCGGCACAGGGGGCCGTGGCTACACCTTC | CASSTPGTGGRGYTF
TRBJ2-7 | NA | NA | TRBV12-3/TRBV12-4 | TGTGCCAGCAGTCGAATGGCGCTCGAGCAGTACTTC | CASSRMALEQYF
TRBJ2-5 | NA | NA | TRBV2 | TGTGCCAGCAGTGAAGTGGCGATACCGACCCAAGAGACCCAGTACTTC | CASSEVAIPTQETQYF
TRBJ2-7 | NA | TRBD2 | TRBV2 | TGTGCCTCCCGGGGGGGCGAGCAGTACTTC | CASRGGEQYF
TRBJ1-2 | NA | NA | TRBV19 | TGTGCCAGTAGTCCAAGGAGAGGGCGCGGCTACACCTTC | CASSPRRGRGYTF
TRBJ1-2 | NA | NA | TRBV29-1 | TGCAGCGCCACGACGGATACTAACTATGGCTACACCTTC | CSATTDTNYGYTF
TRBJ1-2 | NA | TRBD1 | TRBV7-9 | TGTGCCAGCAGCTTAAGGGGACAGCGGGGGAACTATGGCTACACCTTC | CASSLRGQRGNYGYTF
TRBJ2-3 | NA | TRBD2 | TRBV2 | TGTGCCAGCAGTGAAACAGCTAGCGGGGCCTACACAGATACGCAGTATTTT | CASSETASGAYTDTQYF
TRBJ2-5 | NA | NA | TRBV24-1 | TGTGCCACCTCCGAGGGAGAATGGCAAGAGACCCAGTACTTC | CATSEGEWQETQYF
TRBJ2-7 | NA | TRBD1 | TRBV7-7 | TGTGCCAGCAGCTCTCTTGGACAGGAGAGCTCCTACGAGCAGTACTTC | CASSSLGQESSYEQYF
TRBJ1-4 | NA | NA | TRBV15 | TGTGCCACCAGCAGAGACAGGGTCGGCCTTATCCCGACAACTAATGAAAAACTGTTTTTT | CATSRDRVGLIPTTNEKLFF
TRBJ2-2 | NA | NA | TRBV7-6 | TGTGCCAGCAGCGGCAGGGCAGGGGCCGTCACCGGGGAGCTGTTTTTT | CASSGRAGAVTGELFF
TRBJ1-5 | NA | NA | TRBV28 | TGTGCCAGCAGTTTATACTTTCAGCCCCAGCATTTT | CASSLYFQPQHF
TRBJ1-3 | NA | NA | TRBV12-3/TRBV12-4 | TGTGCCAGCACCCTTGGTGTCAACACCATATATTTT | CASTLGVNTIYF
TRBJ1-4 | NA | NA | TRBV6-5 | TGTGCCAGCAGTTCGAGACAGGCAACTAATGAAAAACTGTTTTTT | CASSSRQATNEKLFF
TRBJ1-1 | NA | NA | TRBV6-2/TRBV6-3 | TGTGCCAGCAGTTACTCGAATCTTAGGGGCGAAGCTTTCTTT | CASSYSNLRGEAFF
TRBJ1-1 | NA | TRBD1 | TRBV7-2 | TGTGCCAGCAGCTTAGACAGGGGGCGAGCTGAAGCTTTCTTT | CASSLDRGRAEAFF
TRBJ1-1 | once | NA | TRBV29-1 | TGCAGCGTTGAAGCTGCCCGGTCGACAGTCGAAACTGAAGCTTTCTTT | CSVEAARSTVETEAFF
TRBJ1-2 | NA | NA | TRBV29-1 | TGCAGCGTTCTACCTGTAGGGGACTATGGCTACACCTTC | CSVLPVGDYGYTF
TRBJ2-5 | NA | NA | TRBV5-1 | TGCGCCAGCAGCCTCGAAAGGGGGAGAGAGACCCAGTACTTC | CASSLERGRETQYF
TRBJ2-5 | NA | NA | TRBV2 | TGTGCCAGCACTGAGATTGAGTATGTAGAGACCCAGTACTTC | CASTEIEYVETQYF
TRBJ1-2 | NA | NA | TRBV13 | TGTGCCAGCAGCTTATCGCAGGGCCCCACGCCCCCGGGCTATGGCTACACCTTC | CASSLSQGPTPPGYGYTF
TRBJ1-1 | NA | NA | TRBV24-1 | TGTGCCACCAGTGACCCTGGGCCGAACACTGAAGCTTTCTTT | CATSDPGPNTEAFF
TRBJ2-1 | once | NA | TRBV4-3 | TGCGCCAGCAGCCAAGAAGGCAGTACGAGATACAATGAGCAGTTCTTC | CASSQEGSTRYNEQFF
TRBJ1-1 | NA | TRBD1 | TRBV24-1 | TGTGCCACCAGTGCCCCGGGACAGGGGGCCGCTGAAGCTTTCTTT | CATSAPGQGAAEAFF
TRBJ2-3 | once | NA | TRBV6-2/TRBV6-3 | TGTGCCAGCAGTTCCCGTGATCTAACTAGTCGGGCCACAGATACGCAGTATTTT | CASSSRDLTSRATDTQYF
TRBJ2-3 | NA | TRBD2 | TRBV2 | TGTGCCAGCAGTGTTGCCCACGGACTAGCGGGGAGGACAGATACGCAGTATTTT | CASSVAHGLAGRTDTQYF
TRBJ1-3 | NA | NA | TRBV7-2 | TGTGCCAGCAGCTTAGAAGCCCTCTCTGGAAACACCATATATTTT | CASSLEALSGNTIYF
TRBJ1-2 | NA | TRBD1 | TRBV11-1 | TGTGCCAGCAGCCCTCCCGACAGGGGAAGAGTTCGTGGCTACACCTTC | CASSPPDRGRVRGYTF
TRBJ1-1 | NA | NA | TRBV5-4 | TGTGCCAGCAGCGACTGGGCAACACAGGGGAACACTGAAGCTTTCTTT | CASSDWATQGNTEAFF
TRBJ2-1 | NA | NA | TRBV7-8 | TGTGCCAGCAGCCTCCCCACAAGAGGGTACAATGAGCAGTTCTTC | CASSLPTRGYNEQFF
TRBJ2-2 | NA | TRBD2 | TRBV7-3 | TGTGCCAGCAGCTTAAAAGGACTAGCGGGGGTTGGGAACACCGGGGAGCTGTTTTTT | CASSLKGLAGVGNTGELFF
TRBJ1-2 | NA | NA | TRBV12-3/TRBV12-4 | TGTGCCAGCAGGAAAGATTACGATGGCTACACCTTC | CASRKDYDGYTF
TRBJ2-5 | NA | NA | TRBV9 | TGTGCCAGCGGGGGGACGGAAGAAGAGACCCAGTACTTC | CASGGTEEETQYF
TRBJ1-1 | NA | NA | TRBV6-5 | TGTGCCAGCAGCCGGACCGGGGTGGGCCCGTCCGAAGCTTTCTTT | CASSRTGVGPSEAFF
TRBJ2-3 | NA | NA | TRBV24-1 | TGTGCCACCAGTGGGGCTTCAGATACGCAGTATTTT | CATSGASDTQYF
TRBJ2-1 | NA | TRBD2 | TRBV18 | TGTGCCAGCTCACCACCGGGACTAGCGGGGTCTGAGCAGTTCTTC | CASSPPGLAGSEQFF
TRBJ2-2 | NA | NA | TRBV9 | TGTGCCAGCAGCGCCTTGTTTTCGGGGGCCCCCCCCGGGGAGCTGTTTTTT | CASSALFSGAPPGELFF